A few counts support the clone carrying this T cell receptor beta chain. Patients aged 18 to 65 had newly diagnosed hyperthyroidism lasting under 2 months. PBMCs came from roughly 10 ml fresh peripheral blood. This record belongs to a study of T cells in Graves' hyperthyroidism and ophthalmopathy. Trimming cost V 0 bases and J 1 base; bases outside gene matches: 6. Germline loops: CDR1 DFQATT, CDR2 SNEGSKA (reference sequence). The CDR3 is 15 amino acids. TCR beta CDR3 region amplification was performed from RNA transcripts. The HTBI set primed first-round TCR CDR3 RT-PCR. TCRdb used MiXCR to reprocess the multiplex PCR reads, holding one entry per CDR3 protein. The table shows 700,000 or so distinct CDR3 sequences, with 15% to 20% occurring only once.

The V and J genes are TRBV20-1 and TRBJ2-7, with 7 bases fitting TRBD1. This clonotype was sampled from a man between 18 and 29 years old with Graves' hyperthyroidism. What was sequenced was blood. CDR3 amino acids: CSARDPGQRSYEQYF. The CDR3, as DNA: TGCAGTGCTAGAGATCCGGGACAGAGATCCTACGAGCAGTACTTC.